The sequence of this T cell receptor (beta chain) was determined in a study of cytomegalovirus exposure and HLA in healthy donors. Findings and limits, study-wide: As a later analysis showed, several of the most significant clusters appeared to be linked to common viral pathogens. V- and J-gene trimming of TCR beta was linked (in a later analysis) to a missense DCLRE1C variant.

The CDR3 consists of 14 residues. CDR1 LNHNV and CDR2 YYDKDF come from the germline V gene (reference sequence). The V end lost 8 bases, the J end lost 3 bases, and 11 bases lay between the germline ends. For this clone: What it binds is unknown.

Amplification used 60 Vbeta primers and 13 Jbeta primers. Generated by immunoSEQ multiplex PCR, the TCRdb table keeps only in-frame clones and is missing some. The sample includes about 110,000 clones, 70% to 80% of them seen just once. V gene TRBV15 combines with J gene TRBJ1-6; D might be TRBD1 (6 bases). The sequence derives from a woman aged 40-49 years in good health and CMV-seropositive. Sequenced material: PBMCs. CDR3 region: CATRQASYNSPLHF. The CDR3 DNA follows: TGTGCCACCCGACAGGCGAGCTATAATTCACCCCTCCACTTT.